This section outlines one T cell receptor beta chain sequence together with its context. The junction had 10 bases not matched to a gene; V was cut back by 3 bases and J by 7 bases. Germline assignment: CDR1 SGHNT and CDR2 YYREEE (reference sequence). CDR3 size: 15 residues. TCRdb re-derived calls from the RT-PCR reads in MiXCR, one entry per CDR3 protein. The data show about 680,000 distinct CDR3 sequences, 13% to 15% seen once. The J gene is TRBJ2-7, the V gene TRBV5-4; 10 positions match TRBD2. The TCR comes from a female donor in good health, serving as a healthy control. Sequenced sample: memory CD4+ T cells from blood. For the CDR3, the DNA is TGTGCCAGCAGCTACCCGACCGGGACTAGCGAGGAGCAGTACTTC. This sequence encodes CASSYPTGTSEEQYF.